This T cell receptor (beta chain) derives from a study of metastatic and nonmetastatic thyroid tumors. Study-wide background: Samples came from malignant and benign thyroid patients, and repertoires were compared across blood and tumor or nodule tissue.

Thyroid surgery took place with no prior treatment in any patient. This clone was counted at least ten times. In the source study's methods: The distant-metastasis classifier for papillary thyroid cancer was built from CDR3 differences across clinicopathological groups. TCRdb called clones again from the PCR reads with MiXCR. TCRdb, not the original authors, processed these V and J calls. This table has under 45,000 clones, approximately 34% appearing once. Trimming shortened V by 3 bases and J by 7 bases, and 22 bases separated the two germline ends. Germline V gene lookup returns CDR1 MNHNY and CDR2 SVGAGI (reference sequence). This CDR3 is 16 amino acids long.

The sequence was collected from a female donor with papillary thyroid cancer or a benign thyroid nodule (not recorded which). Some clones in this sample may be carry-over from other donors' samples. The chain carries TRBV6-6 and TRBJ2-7, with D perhaps matching TRBD2 (7 bases). Sequencing was carried out using tumor tissue. The CDR3 loop reads CASSYSRGAGVREQYF. The CDR3 DNA follows: TGTGCCAGCAGTTATTCTCGGGGGGCAGGGGTTAGGGAGCAGTACTTC.